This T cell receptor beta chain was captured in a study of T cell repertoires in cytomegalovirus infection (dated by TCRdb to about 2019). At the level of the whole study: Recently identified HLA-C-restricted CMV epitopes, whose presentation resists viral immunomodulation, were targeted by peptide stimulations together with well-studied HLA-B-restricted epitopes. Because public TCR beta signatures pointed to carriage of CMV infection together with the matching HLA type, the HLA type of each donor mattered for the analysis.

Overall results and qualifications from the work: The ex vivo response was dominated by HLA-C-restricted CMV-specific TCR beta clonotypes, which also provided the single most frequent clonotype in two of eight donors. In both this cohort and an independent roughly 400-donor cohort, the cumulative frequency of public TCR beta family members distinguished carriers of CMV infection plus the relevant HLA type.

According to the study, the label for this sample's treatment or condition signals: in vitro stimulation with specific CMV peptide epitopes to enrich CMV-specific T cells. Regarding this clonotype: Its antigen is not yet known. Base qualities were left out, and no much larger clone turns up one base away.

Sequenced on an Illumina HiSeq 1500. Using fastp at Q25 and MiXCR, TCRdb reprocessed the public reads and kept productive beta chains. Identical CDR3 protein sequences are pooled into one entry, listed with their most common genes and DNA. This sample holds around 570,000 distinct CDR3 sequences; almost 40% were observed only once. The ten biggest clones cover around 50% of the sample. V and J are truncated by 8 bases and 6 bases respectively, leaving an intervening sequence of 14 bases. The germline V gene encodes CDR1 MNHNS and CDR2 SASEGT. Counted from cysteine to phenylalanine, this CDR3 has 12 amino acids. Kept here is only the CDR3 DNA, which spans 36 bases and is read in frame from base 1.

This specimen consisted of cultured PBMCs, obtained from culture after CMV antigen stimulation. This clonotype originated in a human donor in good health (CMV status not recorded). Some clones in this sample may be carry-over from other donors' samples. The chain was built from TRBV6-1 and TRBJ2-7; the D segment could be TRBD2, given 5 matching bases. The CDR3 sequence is CASLRVATEQYF. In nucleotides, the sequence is TGTGCCAGCTTGCGCGTAGCGACCGAGCAGTACTTC.